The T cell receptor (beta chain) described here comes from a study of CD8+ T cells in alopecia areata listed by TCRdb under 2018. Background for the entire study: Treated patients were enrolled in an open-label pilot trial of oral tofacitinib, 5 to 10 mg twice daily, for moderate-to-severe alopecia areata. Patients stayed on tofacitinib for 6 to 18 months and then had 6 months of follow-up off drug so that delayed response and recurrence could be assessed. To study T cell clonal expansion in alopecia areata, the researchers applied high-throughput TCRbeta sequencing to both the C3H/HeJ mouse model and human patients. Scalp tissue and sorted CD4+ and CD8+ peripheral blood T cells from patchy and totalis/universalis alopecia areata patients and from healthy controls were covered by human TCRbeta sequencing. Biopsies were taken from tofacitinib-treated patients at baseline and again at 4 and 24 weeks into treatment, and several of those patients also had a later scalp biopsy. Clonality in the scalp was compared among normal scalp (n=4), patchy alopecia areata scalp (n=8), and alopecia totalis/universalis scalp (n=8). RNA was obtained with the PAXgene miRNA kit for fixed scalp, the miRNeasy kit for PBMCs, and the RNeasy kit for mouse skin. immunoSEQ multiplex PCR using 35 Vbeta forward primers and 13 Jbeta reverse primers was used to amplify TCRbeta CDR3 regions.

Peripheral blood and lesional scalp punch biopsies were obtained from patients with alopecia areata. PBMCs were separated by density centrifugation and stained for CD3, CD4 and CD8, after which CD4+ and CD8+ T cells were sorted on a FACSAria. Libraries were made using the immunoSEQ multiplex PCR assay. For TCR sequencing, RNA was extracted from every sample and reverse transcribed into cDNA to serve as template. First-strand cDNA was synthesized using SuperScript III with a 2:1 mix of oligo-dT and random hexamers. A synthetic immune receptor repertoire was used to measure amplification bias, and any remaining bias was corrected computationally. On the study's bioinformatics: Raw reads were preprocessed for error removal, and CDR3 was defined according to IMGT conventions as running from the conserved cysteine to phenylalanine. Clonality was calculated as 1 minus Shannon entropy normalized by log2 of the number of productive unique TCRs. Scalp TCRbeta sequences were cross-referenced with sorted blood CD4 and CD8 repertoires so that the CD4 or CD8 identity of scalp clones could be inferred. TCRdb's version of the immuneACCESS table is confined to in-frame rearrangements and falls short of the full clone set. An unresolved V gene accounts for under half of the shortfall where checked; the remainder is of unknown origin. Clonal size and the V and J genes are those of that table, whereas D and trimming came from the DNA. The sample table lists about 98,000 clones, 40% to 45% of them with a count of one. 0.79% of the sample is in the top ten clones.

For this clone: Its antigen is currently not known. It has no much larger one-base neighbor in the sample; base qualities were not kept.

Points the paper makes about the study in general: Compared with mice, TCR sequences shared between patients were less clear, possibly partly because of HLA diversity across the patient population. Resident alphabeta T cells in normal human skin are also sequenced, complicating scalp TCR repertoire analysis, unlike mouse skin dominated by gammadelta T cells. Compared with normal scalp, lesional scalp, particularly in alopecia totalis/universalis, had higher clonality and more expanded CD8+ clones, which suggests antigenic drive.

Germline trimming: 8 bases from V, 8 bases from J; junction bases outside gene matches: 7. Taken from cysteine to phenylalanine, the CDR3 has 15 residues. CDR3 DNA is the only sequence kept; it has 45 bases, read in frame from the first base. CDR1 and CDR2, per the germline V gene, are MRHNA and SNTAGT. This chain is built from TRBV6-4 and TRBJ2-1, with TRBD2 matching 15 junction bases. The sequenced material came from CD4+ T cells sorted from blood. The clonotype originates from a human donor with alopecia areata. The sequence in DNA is TGTGCCAGCCCCCGGACTAGCGGGAGGGGGGATGAGCAGTTCTTC. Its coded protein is CASPRTSGRGDEQFF.